This T cell receptor beta chain was sequenced in a study of blood T cells in healthy people across ages. The study, taken as a whole, reports: TCR beta diversity, measured per million T cells, fell in a roughly linear way with age. The authors considered diversity estimates from one million T cells to be underestimates.

In the case of this clonotype: What it binds is not known.

The donors, aged roughly 6 to 100, were healthy Caucasians from Russia. Samples had at least 6.5 million PBMCs isolated from them. There are 14 residues in the CDR3. Germline lookup yields CDR1 MNHNY and CDR2 SVGAGI (reference sequence). V dropped 2 bases and J dropped 0 bases, with 5 bases sitting between them. Through a sample-barcoded 5' primer and a J-beta primer mix, a second PCR was run for roughly 6 to 11 cycles. TCRdb reprocessed the 5' RACE reads via MiXCR and lists one record per CDR3 protein. The data hold hundreds of thousands of distinct CDR3 sequences, with 62% observed a single time. Sequenced sample: blood. This sequence joins TRBV6-6 and TRBJ2-1; D remains ambiguous. The clonotype originates from a man aged 30-40 years in good health. Written as DNA, the CDR3 is TGTGCCAGCAGTTACGACGTCTCCTACAATGAGCAGTTCTTC. Its protein is CASSYDVSYNEQFF.